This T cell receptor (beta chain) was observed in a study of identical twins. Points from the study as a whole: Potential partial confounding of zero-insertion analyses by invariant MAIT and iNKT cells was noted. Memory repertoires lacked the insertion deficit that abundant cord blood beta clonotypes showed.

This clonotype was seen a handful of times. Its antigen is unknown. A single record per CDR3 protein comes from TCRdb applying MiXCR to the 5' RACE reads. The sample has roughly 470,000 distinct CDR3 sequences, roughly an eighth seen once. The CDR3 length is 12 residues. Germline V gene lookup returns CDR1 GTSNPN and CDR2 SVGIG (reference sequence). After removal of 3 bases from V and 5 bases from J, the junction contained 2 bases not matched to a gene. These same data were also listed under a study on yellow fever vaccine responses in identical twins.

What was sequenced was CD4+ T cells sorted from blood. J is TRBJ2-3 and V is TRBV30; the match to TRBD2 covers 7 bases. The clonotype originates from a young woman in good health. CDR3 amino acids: CAWSPSGDTQYF. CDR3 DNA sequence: TGTGCCTGGAGCCCTAGCGGAGATACGCAGTATTTT.